Below, 2 T cell receptor beta chains from the same sample are listed, as sequenced in a study of cytomegalovirus exposure and HLA in healthy donors. The PCR was carried out with 60 Vbeta primers and 13 Jbeta primers. Clones were sequenced by immunoSEQ multiplex PCR, and TCRdb holds only the in-frame ones, with some missing. Found here are 150,000 to 200,000 clones, roughly 85% of them singletons; the top ten hold about 9.3%. Sequencing input: PBMCs. These receptors all come from a man aged 18 to 30 in good health and CMV-seropositive.

The chain joins TRBV19 to TRBJ1-2; D gene ambiguous. V lost 5 bases and J lost 6, with 16 bases in between. Per the germline V gene, CDR1 is LNHDA and CDR2 is SQIVND (reference sequence). CDR3 length: 14 residues. CDR3 DNA: TGTGCCAGTAGTCTAAGGGCGGGCCTGGATGGCTACACCTTC. This translates into CASSLRAGLDGYTF.

This clone was seen just once. The chain carries TRBV11-3 and TRBJ1-1; no clear D gene. Trimming removed 2 bases from V and 4 bases from J, with 8 bases in between. From germline, CDR1 is SGHNT and CDR2 YENEEA. This CDR3 has 13 amino acids. The CDR3 loop is CASSLKRGTEAFF. The CDR3 DNA is TGTGCCAGCAGCTTAAAACGAGGCACTGAAGCTTTCTTT.